These 27 T cell receptor beta chains came from one sample sequenced in a study of patients and donors after allogeneic stem cell transplantation. TCRdb processed the RT-PCR reads anew with MiXCR; each CDR3 protein has one entry. The sample shows tens of thousands of distinct CDR3 sequences, approximately 5% of them seen only once. Sequenced sample: blood, either unsorted or a sorted T cell fraction (not recorded which). The receptor source for this set is a human donor who was either an allogeneic HSCT recipient or a stem cell or donor lymphocyte infusion donor (not recorded which). It is not recorded whose cells these are; they may come from a transplant donor.

As regards this clonotype: A much more abundant neighbour one base away suggests this may be a read error. The V call is TRBV10-3, the J call TRBJ2-5; 8 bases fit TRBD2. The CDR3 totals 15 residues. Germline lookup yields CDR1 ENHRY and CDR2 SYGVKD. The CDR3 bases are TGTGCCGTCAGTGATGGCCCGGGAGGGAGGGAGACCCAGTACTTC. Amino acids: CAVSDGPGGRETQYF.

This clonotype ranks as medium-sized. The chain couples TRBV7-2 to TRBJ1-4; TRBD1 matches 8 bases. The germline gives CDR1 SGHTA, CDR2 FQGNSA. With V trimmed by 0 bases and J by 6 bases, 3 bases remained unmatched. The CDR3 sequence is 15 residues long. The CDR3 is CASSLAGTGDEKLFF. The CDR3 coding sequence is TGTGCCAGCAGCTTAGCCGGGACAGGAGATGAAAAACTGTTTTTT.

This sequence joins TRBV29-1 and TRBJ2-7; D possibly matches TRBD1 or TRBD2 (5 bases each). The CDR3 runs to 12 residues. Between the trimmed V and J ends, which lost 4 bases and 7 bases, there was a span of 14 bases. Per the germline V gene, CDR1 is SQVTM and CDR2 is ANQGSEA. CDR3 protein: CSVGGWSGEQYF. CDR3 DNA: TGCAGCGTTGGGGGGTGGAGTGGGGAGCAGTACTTC.

Sample share makes this clonotype medium-sized. The genes are TRBV30 and TRBJ2-3; D might be TRBD2 (5 bases). The length of the CDR3 is 13 residues. V gave up 3 bases and J gave up 0 bases, with 7 bases separating them. CDR1 is GTSNPN and CDR2 is SVGIG in the germline V gene (reference sequence). The CDR3 loop is CAWSGISTDTQYF. CDR3 in DNA: TGTGCCTGGAGCGGGATTAGCACAGATACGCAGTATTTT. The full variable domain, in which reference TRBV30 and TRBJ2-3 provide the parts outside the CDR3, is SQTIHQWPATLVQPVGSPLSLECTVEGTSNPNLYWYRQAAGRGLQLLFYSVGIGQISSEVPQNLSASRPQDRQFILSSKKLLLSDSGFYLCAWSGISTDTQYFGPGTRLTVL.

This chain joins TRBV5-4 and TRBJ2-3; a weak D match, TRBD2 (6 bases). The CDR3 is made up of 16 amino acids. The germline V gene has CDR1 SGHNT and CDR2 YYREEE (reference sequence). V shed 0 bases and J shed 1 base, with 12 bases lying between them. DNA for the CDR3: TGTGCCAGCAGCTTGGGTGCGGGGACGCGCACAGATACGCAGTATTTT. This codes for CASSLGAGTRTDTQYF.

This clonotype was counted at least ten times. The chain is built from TRBV7-9 and TRBJ2-3; TRBD1 matches 7 bases. Trimming took 0 bases from V and 2 from J; bases not matched to a gene: 2. Germline CDR1 SEHNR, CDR2 FQNEAQ (reference sequence). The CDR3 is made up of 15 amino acids. The CDR3 loop reads CASSLAGTDTDTQYF. The CDR3 DNA follows: TGTGCCAGCAGCTTAGCAGGGACAGACACAGATACGCAGTATTTT.

The genes are TRBV11-2 and TRBJ2-5; D is perhaps TRBD2 (7 bases). The CDR3 consists of 16 residues. Trimming pared 2 bases from V and 2 bases from J, leaving 15 bases between. Looked up from germline, CDR1 is SGHAT and CDR2 is FQNNGV. The CDR3 bases are TGTGCCAGCAGCTTACTAGGGGGGGGGCGTCAAGAGACCCAGTACTTC. Protein: CASSLLGGGRQETQYF.

This clonotype was seen more than once but under ten times. The chain carries TRBV16 and TRBJ1-5; D call uncertain. From germline, CDR1 is KGHSY and CDR2 FQNENV. The CDR3 length is 13 residues. Trimming cost V 0 bases and J 5 bases, with 5 bases left between them. This chain's CDR3 is CASSQSRDQPQHF. In DNA, the CDR3 is TGTGCCAGCAGCCAATCGCGAGATCAGCCCCAGCATTTT.

This clonotype was picked up many times. V usage is TRBV24-1 and J usage is TRBJ1-4, with D unclear. V gave up 3 bases and J gave up 6 bases, with 16 bases separating them. The CDR3 spans 16 residues. In germline, CDR1 is KGHDR, CDR2 SFDVKD. In nucleotides, the CDR3 is TGTGCCACCAGTGATAGGCTAAAGAGCCTCGATGAAAAACTGTTTTTT. Amino acids: CATSDRLKSLDEKLFF.

There are many counts of this clonotype. This chain links TRBV4-2 with TRBJ2-5; a weak D match, TRBD2 (6 bases). Looked up from germline, CDR1 is LGHNA and CDR2 is YNFKEQ. V dropped 3 bases and J dropped 4 bases, with 18 bases sitting between them. The CDR3 consists of 16 residues. The CDR3 reads CASSQGQAGSGETQYF. The CDR3 DNA is TGTGCCAGCAGCCAGGGTCAGGCGGGGTCTGGAGAGACCCAGTACTTC.

This clonotype was seen at least ten times. This rearrangement joins TRBV3-1 to TRBJ2-3; 10 bases are a match to TRBD2. The germline gives CDR1 LGHDT, CDR2 YNNKEL (reference sequence). The J segment lost 2 bases and the V segment lost 6 bases, leaving 5 bases of the junction unmatched. The CDR3 is 15 residues long. The CDR3 DNA reads TGTGCCAGCAGATTGACTAGCGGGCACACAGATACGCAGTATTTT. This encodes CASRLTSGHTDTQYF.

This clonotype came up many times. In DNA, the CDR3 is TGTGCCAGCAGCCGAAACTCTGGGGCCAACGTCCTGACTTTC. This gives the protein CASSRNSGANVLTF. J is TRBJ2-6 and V is TRBV11-3; no clear D. The ends were cut back, 5 bases at V and 0 bases at J, with 5 bases in the middle. CDR1 SGHNT and CDR2 YENEEA come from the germline V gene. The CDR3 is 14 amino acids.

The chain is built from TRBV20-1 and TRBJ2-7, with 11 bases matching TRBD2. This CDR3 contains 14 residues. V lost 8 bases and J lost 2; bases outside the gene matches: 8. From germline, CDR1 is DFQATT and CDR2 SNEGSKA (reference sequence). For the CDR3, the DNA is TGCAGTCTTCAAGGGACTAGCGGACCCTACGAGCAGTACTTC. Its translation is CSLQGTSGPYEQYF.

This clonotype was seen ten or more times. The V gene is TRBV25-1, the J gene TRBJ2-2; 9 nucleotides align to TRBD2. Germline V gene lookup returns CDR1 MGHDK and CDR2 SYGVNS. The CDR3 has 15 residues. V trimming: 9 bases; J trimming: 7 bases; junction bases outside the gene matches: 12. Written as DNA, the CDR3 is TGTGCCAGTGGGGCGAGCGGGAGGTTAGGCGGGGAGCTGTTTTTT. Translation: CASGASGRLGGELFF.

This clonotype was counted many times. The CDR3 bases are TGTGCCTGGGGGAGGGATCTCGTTTTTAACAATGAGCAGTTCTTC. Protein: CAWGRDLVFNNEQFF. The V call is TRBV30, the J call TRBJ2-1; 7 nucleotides match TRBD2. From germline, CDR1 is GTSNPN and CDR2 SVGIG (reference sequence). This CDR3 has 15 amino acids. V lost 5 bases and J lost 5; bases outside the gene matches: 12.

This clonotype appeared many times. The chain uses TRBV28 and TRBJ1-6; TRBD1 matches 8 bases. V lost 2 bases, J lost 5 bases, and 8 bases stayed unmatched. This CDR3 has 17 amino acids. Per germline, CDR1 MDHEN and CDR2 SYDVKM. This CDR3 is CASSLARWGQDNSPLHF. CDR3 nucleotides: TGTGCCAGCAGTTTAGCAAGATGGGGACAGGATAATTCACCCCTCCACTTT.

This clonotype was found many times. The V gene is TRBV10-3, the J gene TRBJ2-5; no firm D call. This CDR3 is 11 amino acids long. V lost 6 bases and J lost 2, with 4 bases in between. The germline V gene encodes CDR1 ENHRY and CDR2 SYGVKD. Here the CDR3 DNA reads TGTGCCATCAGCCAACAAGAGACCCAGTACTTC. This gives the protein CAISQQETQYF.

The chain joins TRBV18 to TRBJ2-7, with D perhaps assigned TRBD1 or TRBD2 (5 bases each). Germline CDR1 is KGHSH and CDR2 is LQKENI. V gave up 3 bases and J gave up 2 bases, with 11 bases separating them. The CDR3 is 14 amino acids. The CDR3 DNA follows: TGTGCCAGCTCACCCCCCGGGACCCCCTACGAGCAGTACTTC. Translation: CASSPPGTPYEQYF.

This clonotype was recorded a few times. This chain connects TRBV7-9 to TRBJ2-3; the match to TRBD2 covers 9 bases. This CDR3 is built from 13 residues. Looked up from germline, CDR1 is SEHNR and CDR2 is FQNEAQ (reference sequence). Trimming removed 6 bases from V and 4 bases from J; junction bases left unmatched: 2. The CDR3 loop reads CASSGGRADTQYF. The CDR3, as DNA: TGTGCCAGCAGTGGCGGGAGGGCAGATACGCAGTATTTT.

In its sample, this clonotype was seen many times. This sequence joins TRBV5-6 and TRBJ1-2; 8 nucleotides agree with TRBD1. V was clipped by 2 bases and J by 2 bases; unmatched bases: 5. CDR3 size: 15 residues. Germline V gene data show CDR1 as SGHDT and CDR2 as YYEEEE. CDR3 bases: TGTGCCAGCAGCTTACCCGGGACAGGAAACTATGGCTACACCTTC. Its translation: CASSLPGTGNYGYTF.

This clonotype was counted at least ten times. This chain joins TRBV20-1 and TRBJ1-2; D is perhaps TRBD1 (6 bases). The CDR3 runs 12 residues. V dropped 3 bases and J dropped 9 bases, with 14 bases sitting between them. Germline CDR1 reads DFQATT; CDR2 reads SNEGSKA (reference sequence). DNA of the CDR3: TGCAGTGCTAGGTCACAGGGACGTCGCTACACCTTC. Protein product: CSARSQGRRYTF.

V and J are TRBV5-1 and TRBJ2-3; the D is unclear. CDR1 and CDR2 from the germline V gene are SGHRS and YFSETQ. The CDR3 runs to 15 residues. Trimming cost V 6 bases and J 3 bases, with 17 bases left between them. CDR3 DNA: TGCGCCAGCACCGGCCGGGTCGACCAAACAGATACGCAGTATTTT. Amino acids: CASTGRVDQTDTQYF.

In its sample, this clonotype was seen many times. CDR3 in amino acids: CASSQENGGGYEQYF. Here the CDR3 DNA reads TGCGCCAGCAGCCAAGAAAATGGGGGAGGGTACGAGCAGTACTTC. The chain recombines TRBV4-1 with TRBJ2-7, with 7 bases identical to TRBD2. The CDR3 covers 15 residues. V trimming: 0 bases; J trimming: 4 bases; junction bases outside the gene matches: 6. From germline, CDR1 is MGHRA and CDR2 YSYEKL.

The table lists this clonotype with many counts. This sequence joins TRBV6-2 or TRBV6-3 and TRBJ1-5; 7 bases line up with TRBD1. Germline V gene lookup returns CDR1 MNHEY and CDR2 SVGEGT. V lost 2 bases to trimming and J lost 4 bases; unmatched junction nucleotides: 2. This CDR3 is 14 amino acids long. The CDR3 DNA reads as TGTGCCAGCAGTTACGCAGGGGGGAATCAGCCCCAGCATTTT. Its protein is CASSYAGGNQPQHF.

This clonotype was seen repeatedly, ten times or more. The junction departs from the called germline gene at one end, perhaps through a read error. This chain joins TRBV29-1 and TRBJ1-1; 7 bases are a match to TRBD1. From germline, CDR1 is SQVTM and CDR2 ANQGSEA. The CDR3 runs to 14 residues. In DNA form, the CDR3 reads TGCAGCGTTAACAGGGGAGGTGTGAATACTGAAGCTTTCTTT. Encoded protein: CSVNRGGVNTEAFF.

About this clonotype: A junction end diverges from the germline sequence, so it may reflect a read error. V and J are TRBV6-1 and TRBJ2-2, with D possibly being TRBD2 (5 bases). Germline assignment: CDR1 MNHNS and CDR2 SASEGT. This CDR3 has 13 residues. The CDR3 spells CASRLRVTGELFF. DNA of the CDR3: TGTGCCAGCAGGCTACGGGTCACCGGGGAACTGTTTTTT.

There are a few counts of this clonotype. The chain links TRBV4-2 to TRBJ2-7, with D possibly matching TRBD2 (6 bases). Germline CDR1 is LGHNA and CDR2 is YNFKEQ. CDR3 length: 15 amino acids. V was trimmed by 1 base and J by 2 bases, leaving 12 bases between them. CDR3: CASSQVWAGTYEQYF. The CDR3 region has the DNA TGTGCCAGCAGCCAAGTTTGGGCGGGGACCTACGAGCAGTACTTC.